A single sample gave rise to the 10 T cell receptor beta chains below, sequenced in a study of blood T cell repertoires in COVID-19. Profiled with immunoSEQ multiplex PCR; TCRdb holds only in-frame clones, not every one. Among some 76,000 clones listed, around nine tenths were seen once. The sequenced sample was peripheral blood. These receptors originate from a human donor in a cohort sampled during active COVID-19.

The chain is built from TRBV6-5 and TRBJ1-6; D remains unclear. This CDR3 spans 14 amino acids. Looked up from germline, CDR1 is MNHEY and CDR2 is SVGAGI. Trimming took off 2 bases at V and 6 bases at J, with 8 bases between the two ends. The chain's CDR3 is CASSYVPGNSPLHF. The CDR3 DNA follows: TGTGCCAGCAGTTACGTACCCGGTAATTCACCCCTCCACTTT.

The chain carries TRBV5-1 and TRBJ2-1; D is uncertain. CDR3 size: 15 residues. Germline lookup yields CDR1 SGHRS and CDR2 YFSETQ. The germline V and J ends were trimmed by 0 bases and 0 bases, with 7 bases remaining between them. CDR3 DNA: TGCGCCAGCAGCTTGGCTAGAAGCTCCTACAATGAGCAGTTCTTC. It is translated as CASSLARSSYNEQFF.

V gene TRBV29-1 combines with J gene TRBJ1-2, with 8 bases aligning to TRBD1. Trimming at V came to 5 bases and at J to 1 base, leaving 3 bases not matched to a gene. Germline V gene lookup returns CDR1 SQVTM and CDR2 ANQGSEA. The CDR3 spans 13 residues. The CDR3 sequence: CSVPDRVNYGYTF. CDR3 DNA: TGCAGCGTTCCGGACAGGGTTAACTATGGCTACACCTTC.

This chain links TRBV19 with TRBJ2-3, with TRBD2 matching over 7 bases. The V and J ends lost 4 bases and 4 bases, in that order; junction bases with no gene match: 11. CDR1 is LNHDA and CDR2 is SQIVND in the germline V gene (reference sequence). The CDR3 runs to 16 residues. The chain's CDR3 is CASSSTGLQDSDTQYF. CDR3 bases: TGTGCCAGTAGTAGTACGGGACTACAAGACTCAGATACGCAGTATTTT.

The V and J genes are TRBV19 and TRBJ2-3; 12 bases agree with TRBD1. The CDR3 loop spans 16 amino acids. V lost 6 bases, J lost 5 bases, and 9 bases stayed unmatched. Germline assignment: CDR1 LNHDA and CDR2 SQIVND (reference sequence). Written as DNA, the CDR3 is TGTGCCAGTAGCCAACCGGGACAGGGGGCTGGAGATACGCAGTATTTT. Translated: CASSQPGQGAGDTQYF.

This clone has more than one count but fewer than ten. J is TRBJ2-3 and V is TRBV5-5, with 11 nucleotides matching TRBD2. Germline values: CDR1 SGHKS, CDR2 YYEKEE (reference sequence). CDR3 length: 15 residues. The junction had 2 bases not matched to a gene; V was cut back by 4 bases and J by 1 base. The CDR3, as DNA: TGTGCCAGCAGCCTTAGCGGGGGGGGCACAGATACGCAGTATTTT. Translation gives CASSLSGGGTDTQYF.

The chain carries TRBV13 and TRBJ2-7, with D tentatively TRBD2 (6 bases). This CDR3 comprises 14 residues. Germline V CDR1 and CDR2: PRHDT, FYEKMQ (reference sequence). Trimming cost V 5 bases and J 2 bases, with 13 bases left between them. For the CDR3, the DNA is TGTGCCAGCAGCCCTTGGGGGGAGGCCTACGAGCAGTACTTC. It yields the protein CASSPWGEAYEQYF.

The rearrangement links TRBV4-2 to TRBJ2-7; D perhaps matches TRBD2 (5 bases). CDR3 length: 15 residues. V dropped 0 bases and J dropped 6 bases, with 15 bases sitting between them. CDR1 is LGHNA, CDR2 YNFKEQ, per germline. CDR3 residues: CASSQDTEGYLEQYF. The CDR3 DNA reads as TGTGCCAGCAGCCAAGATACCGAGGGTTATCTCGAGCAGTACTTC.

The chain employs TRBV7-3 and TRBJ2-2; D is possibly TRBD2 (6 bases). Germline CDR1 SGHTA, CDR2 FQGTGA. The V end lost 5 bases, the J end lost 8 bases, and 12 bases lay between the germline ends. The CDR3 sequence is 13 residues long. This CDR3 reads CASSQNSGGELFF. CDR3 DNA sequence: TGTGCCAGCAGCCAGAATAGCGGAGGGGAGCTGTTTTTT.

This clone was picked up one time. V is TRBV4-3 and J is TRBJ1-2, with TRBD1 matching over 7 bases. From germline, CDR1 is LGHNA and CDR2 YSLEER. The CDR3 has 15 residues. V was clipped by 0 bases and J by 2 bases; unmatched bases: 3. The CDR3 here is CASSQDRQGNYGYTF. CDR3 in DNA: TGCGCCAGCAGCCAAGATCGACAGGGAAACTATGGCTACACCTTC.